These 22 T cell receptor beta chains originate from one sample sequenced in a study of blood T cell repertoires in COVID-19. Sequencing used immunoSEQ multiplex PCR; TCRdb keeps in-frame clones, though not all of them. The table records about 68,000 clones, 86% of them present only once. Material for sequencing was peripheral blood. Source of these receptors: a man in his thirties or forties with acute or convalescent COVID-19.

The chain is built from TRBV5-5 and TRBJ2-1; tentative D call: TRBD2 (6 bases). The length of the CDR3 is 15 residues. Germline V gives CDR1 SGHKS, CDR2 YYEKEE (reference sequence). The V gene lost 2 bases and the J gene lost 9 bases, with 18 bases spanning the gap. The CDR3 sequence: CASSFLAGSMGEQFF. The DNA for the CDR3 is TGTGCCAGCAGCTTTCTTGCCGGGAGTATGGGTGAGCAGTTCTTC.

This CDR3 is CASSAGTGFTGELFF. CDR3 nucleotides: TGTGCCAGCAGCGCCGGGACAGGGTTCACCGGGGAGCTGTTTTTT. V and J are TRBV6-5 and TRBJ2-2, with 9 bases fitting TRBD1. V lost 6 bases, J lost 4 bases, and 6 bases stayed unmatched. The CDR3 spans 15 residues. Germline V gives CDR1 MNHEY, CDR2 SVGAGI.

CDR3 region: CASSHLVSGELFF. The CDR3 DNA follows: TGTGCCAGCAGCCATTTAGTGAGCGGGGAGCTGTTTTTT. This chain uses TRBV4-2 with TRBJ2-2; unclear D gene. Germline V gene data show CDR1 as LGHNA and CDR2 as YNFKEQ. The CDR3 is made up of 13 amino acids. The V and J ends lost 3 bases and 7 bases respectively, with 9 bases between them.

The chain is built from TRBV6-5 and TRBJ2-2, with D tentatively TRBD2 (5 bases). CDR3 length equals 15 residues. Germline CDR1 MNHEY, CDR2 SVGAGI. V was trimmed by 5 bases and J by 5 bases, leaving 15 bases between them. CDR3 amino acids: CASSHSEGLTGELFF. In DNA, the CDR3 is TGTGCCAGCAGTCACAGCGAGGGTCTAACCGGGGAGCTGTTTTTT.

This clone has only a few counts. The CDR3 DNA sequence: TGTGCCAGCAGTTTTTCAGGGGAGTATGGCTACACCTTC. This sequence encodes CASSFSGEYGYTF. V usage is TRBV12-3 or TRBV12-4 and J usage is TRBJ1-2, with D perhaps TRBD1 (6 bases). This CDR3 comprises 13 residues. V was clipped by 3 bases and J by 5 bases, with 10 bases between them.

Only one count was recorded for this clone. This chain links TRBV6-6 with TRBJ2-5, with TRBD2 identical over 8 bases. The germline CDR1 and CDR2 sequences are MNHNY and SVGAGI (reference sequence). Germline trimming cut 0 bases from V and 1 base from J; bases unmatched to any gene: 1. This CDR3 has 15 amino acids. The CDR3 nucleotides are TGTGCCAGCAGTTACTCAACTAGCGGCCAAGAGACCCAGTACTTC. It yields the protein CASSYSTSGQETQYF.

This chain joins TRBV5-5 and TRBJ1-2; possible D gene TRBD1, 6 bases. The ends were cut back, 4 bases at V and 4 bases at J, with 11 bases in the middle. Germline CDR1 is SGHKS and CDR2 is YYEKEE (reference sequence). The CDR3 totals 13 residues. The CDR3 nucleotides are TGTGCCAGCAGCCTCGGGGGGGCCTATGGCTACACCTTC. Translating gives CASSLGGAYGYTF.

The chain joins TRBV15 to TRBJ2-1, with 8 bases aligning to TRBD2. The V and J ends lost 8 bases and 4 bases, in that order; junction bases with no gene match: 7. This CDR3 contains 14 residues. Germline V gives CDR1 LNHNV, CDR2 YYDKDF (reference sequence). CDR3 coding DNA: TGTGCCACCCTCCCTGGCGGGGGGTACAATGAGCAGTTCTTC. It is translated as CATLPGGGYNEQFF. The full variable domain, in which reference TRBV15 and TRBJ2-1 provide the parts outside the CDR3, is DAMVIQNPRYQVTQFGKPVTLSCSQTLNHNVMYWYQQKSSQAPKLLFHYYDKDFNNEADTPDNFQSRRPNTSFCFLDIRSPGLGDTAMYLCATLPGGGYNEQFFGPGTRLTVL.

The genes are TRBV15 and TRBJ2-5; D might be TRBD2 (6 bases). The CDR3 is made up of 15 amino acids. Looked up from germline, CDR1 is LNHNV and CDR2 is YYDKDF (reference sequence). Trimming stripped 3 bases from V and 0 bases from J, with 11 bases between. The CDR3 nucleotides read TGTGCCACCAGCAGGGGGGGACGGGACCAAGAGACCCAGTACTTC. This encodes CATSRGGRDQETQYF.

The chain combines TRBV5-1 with TRBJ2-2; 9 bases are shared with TRBD2. The CDR3 spans 17 residues. V trimming: 1 base; J trimming: 4 bases; junction bases outside the gene matches: 8. Per germline, CDR1 SGHRS and CDR2 YFSETQ. For the CDR3, the DNA is TGCGCCAGCAGCTTGTTCGTAGCGGGAGCAAGCACCGGGGAGCTGTTTTTT. This translates into CASSLFVAGASTGELFF.

The rearrangement joins TRBV9 to TRBJ1-1; D might be TRBD1 (5 bases). Germline values: CDR1 SGDLS, CDR2 YYNGEE. V lost 0 bases to trimming and J lost 0 bases, with 9 bases between them. The CDR3 extends over 15 amino acids. The CDR3 bases are TGTGCCAGCAGCGTAGACGGGGGGATGAACACTGAAGCTTTCTTT. Translated: CASSVDGGMNTEAFF.

This chain uses TRBV5-4 with TRBJ2-4; TRBD2 might be the D (6 bases). Trimming stripped 4 bases from V and 3 bases from J, with 11 bases between. Per the germline V gene, CDR1 is SGHNT and CDR2 is YYREEE (reference sequence). The CDR3 spans 14 residues. The chain's CDR3 is CASSRRDSKNIQYF. In DNA form, the CDR3 reads TGTGCCAGCAGCCGGCGGGATAGCAAAAACATTCAGTACTTC.

This clone was recorded once. The chain combines TRBV7-2 with TRBJ2-7; TRBD1 agrees at 9 bases. The germline CDR1 and CDR2 sequences are SGHTA and FQGNSA. The CDR3 has 15 residues. Trimming took 6 bases from V and 0 from J; bases not matched to a gene: 6. This CDR3 reads CASRRDRGDSYEQYF. CDR3 nucleotides: TGTGCCAGCAGGAGAGACAGGGGGGACTCCTACGAGCAGTACTTC. The complete variable domain, with remaining parts taken from reference TRBV7-2 and TRBJ2-7, reads GAGVSQSPSNKVTEKGKDVELRCDPISGHTALYWYRQSLGQGLEFLIYFQGNSAPDKSGLPSDRFSAERTGGSVSTLTIQRTQQEDSAVYLCASRRDRGDSYEQYFGPGTRLTVT.

As concerns this clone: A read error may produce the germline difference seen at one junction end. V and J are TRBV15 and TRBJ2-7; D gene unclear. Germline loops: CDR1 LNHNV, CDR2 YYDKDF (reference sequence). The CDR3 sequence is 12 residues long. DNA of the CDR3: TGTGCCACCAGCAGAGATTGGTCAGGAAGGCACTTC. This encodes CATSRDWSGRHF. Looking up the rest from reference TRBV15 and TRBJ2-7 gives the full variable domain: DAMVIQNPRYQVTQFGKPVTLSCSQTLNHNVMYWYQQKSSQAPKLLFHYYDKDFNNEADTPDNFQSRRPNTSFCFLDIRSPGLGDTAMYLCATSRDWSGRHFGPGTRLTVT.

This clone was recorded only once. The chain links TRBV7-3 to TRBJ2-2, with TRBD1 identical over 10 bases. This CDR3 spans 15 amino acids. Trimming cost V 3 bases and J 4 bases; bases outside gene matches: 2. The germline gives CDR1 SGHTA, CDR2 FQGTGA. CDR3 region: CASSFGTGVTGELFF. The CDR3 coding sequence is TGTGCCAGCAGCTTCGGGACAGGGGTCACCGGGGAGCTGTTTTTT.

The chain couples TRBV5-4 to TRBJ2-2; the match to TRBD2 covers 8 bases. The germline V gene encodes CDR1 SGHNT and CDR2 YYREEE (reference sequence). Unmatched junction bases numbered 6, after V lost 0 bases and J lost 5 bases. The CDR3 covers 16 residues. The CDR3 coding sequence is TGTGCCAGCAGCTTGGCCGGGAGGGCAGGAACCGGGGAGCTGTTTTTT. Amino acids: CASSLAGRAGTGELFF. Drawing the rest from reference TRBV5-4 and TRBJ2-2, the complete variable domain is ETGVTQSPTHLIKTRGQQVTLRCSSQSGHNTVSWYQQALGQGPQFIFQYYREEENGRGNFPPRFSGLQFPNYSSELNVNALELDDSALYLCASSLAGRAGTGELFFGEGSRLTVL.

The chain couples TRBV4-1 to TRBJ2-4; D is undetermined. The CDR3 sequence is 15 residues long. Per the germline V gene, CDR1 is MGHRA and CDR2 is YSYEKL. Trimming took off 1 base at V and 0 bases at J, with 7 bases between the two ends. As DNA, the CDR3 is TGCGCCAGCAGCCAAGCCTATTTAGCCAAAAACATTCAGTACTTC. It encodes CASSQAYLAKNIQYF.

The gene calls are TRBV18 and TRBJ1-6, with no clear D. The CDR3 length is 13 residues. Looked up from germline, CDR1 is KGHSH and CDR2 is LQKENI. V was shortened by 3 bases and J by 8 bases, with 8 bases between the two germline ends. The CDR3 DNA sequence: TGTGCCAGCTCACCTTGGCGGGATTCACCCCTCCACTTT. It is translated as CASSPWRDSPLHF.

This rearrangement joins TRBV28 to TRBJ2-3; D is uncertain. Germline V gives CDR1 MDHEN, CDR2 SYDVKM. V lost 7 bases, J lost 1 base, and 12 bases lay in between. This CDR3 comprises 14 residues. The CDR3 DNA reads TGTGCCAGCATCCTTAGTCAGGGCACAGATACGCAGTATTTT. Its translation is CASILSQGTDTQYF.

This chain links TRBV6-1 with TRBJ2-3; a weak D match, TRBD1 (5 bases). The germline V gene has CDR1 MNHNS and CDR2 SASEGT. The CDR3 totals 14 residues. Trimming shortened V by 3 bases and J by 2 bases, and 9 bases separated the two germline ends. The CDR3 sequence is CASSDPRDTDTQYF. The CDR3 bases are TGTGCCAGCAGTGACCCCAGGGACACAGATACGCAGTATTTT.

The V call is TRBV6-1, the J call TRBJ2-7; maybe TRBD1 (5 bases). The CDR3 covers 14 residues. V was cut by 2 bases and J by 2 bases, with 10 bases left in between. Germline V CDR1 and CDR2: MNHNS, SASEGT. The CDR3 nucleotides read TGTGCCAGCAGTGAATCCAGGGCTACCTACGAGCAGTACTTC. Protein sequence: CASSESRATYEQYF.

The chain uses TRBV3-1 (or the pseudogene TRBV3-2) and TRBJ2-7, with TRBD1 as a possible D gene (6 bases). V was pared by 5 bases and J by 5 bases, with 10 bases between. Germline V gives CDR1 LGHDT, CDR2 YNNKEL (reference sequence). The CDR3 sequence is 12 residues long. CDR3 sequence: CASSDRSDEQYF. The CDR3 DNA reads TGTGCCAGCAGCGACAGGTCAGACGAGCAGTACTTC.